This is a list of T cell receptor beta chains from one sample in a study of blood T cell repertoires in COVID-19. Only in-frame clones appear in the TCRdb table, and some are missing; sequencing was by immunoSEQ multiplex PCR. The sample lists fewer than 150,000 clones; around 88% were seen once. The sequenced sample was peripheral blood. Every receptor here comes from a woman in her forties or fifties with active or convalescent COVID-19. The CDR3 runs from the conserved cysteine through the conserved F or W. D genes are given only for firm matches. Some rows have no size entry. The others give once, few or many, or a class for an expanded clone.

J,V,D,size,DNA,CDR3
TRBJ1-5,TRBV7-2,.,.,TGTGCCAGCAGCTTAGTTATGAGGGAAGAACCCCAGCATTTT,CASSLVMREEPQHF
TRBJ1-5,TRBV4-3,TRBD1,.,TGCGCCAGCAGCCCGGACAGGGGAGCTAATCAGCCCCAGCATTTT,CASSPDRGANQPQHF
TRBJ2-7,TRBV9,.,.,TGTGCCAGCAGCGTAGGAGGGAGCTCCTACGAGCAGTACTTC,CASSVGGSSYEQYF
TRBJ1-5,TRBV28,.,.,TGTGCCAGCAGTCCAACAGGGTACCCCCAGCCCCAGCATTTT,CASSPTGYPQPQHF
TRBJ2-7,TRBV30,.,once,TGTGCCTGGGCAGGGGCCGGGTACGAGCAGTACTTC,CAWAGAGYEQYF
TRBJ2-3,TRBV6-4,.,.,TGTGCCAGCGGGGGCCGTATAAGCACAGATACGCAGTATTTT,CASGGRISTDTQYF
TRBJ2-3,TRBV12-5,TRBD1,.,TGTGCTAGTGGTTTGGGACAGGGGGCAGATACGCAGTATTTT,CASGLGQGADTQYF
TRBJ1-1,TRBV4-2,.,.,TGTGCCAGCAGCCAATCTCCCCGGGGAAAGGCTGAAGCTTTCTTT,CASSQSPRGKAEAFF
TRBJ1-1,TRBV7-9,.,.,TGTGCCAGCAGCTTGGTCAGAAGTCTCATCCTGAACACTGAAGCTTTCTTT,CASSLVRSLILNTEAFF
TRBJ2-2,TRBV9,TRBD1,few,TGTGCCAGCACCACAGGGGTTAACACCGGGGAGCTGTTTTTT,CASTTGVNTGELFF
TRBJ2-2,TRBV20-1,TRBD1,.,TGCAGTGCTAGTCGAGGGGGCAGCCCAAACACCGGGGAGCTGTTTTTT,CSASRGGSPNTGELFF
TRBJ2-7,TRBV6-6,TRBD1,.,TGTGCCAGCAGTTACATGGGGACAGGGAGAAACGAGCAGTACTTC,CASSYMGTGRNEQYF
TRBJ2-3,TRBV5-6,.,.,TGTGCCAGCAGCTTGCACGCGCGGTCGACCACAGATACGCAGTATTTT,CASSLHARSTTDTQYF
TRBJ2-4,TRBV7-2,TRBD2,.,TGTGCCAGCAGCTTAGTCGGCGCTAGCGGAAACATTCAGTACTTC,CASSLVGASGNIQYF
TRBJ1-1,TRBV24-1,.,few,TGTGCCACCAGTGATCCCCGAGGGGGCACTGAAGCTTTCTTT,CATSDPRGGTEAFF
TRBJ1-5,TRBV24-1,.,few,TGTGCCACCAGTGATTCCCAGGGGAGTCAGCCCCAGCATTTT,CATSDSQGSQPQHF
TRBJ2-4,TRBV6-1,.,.,TGTGCCAGCACGGGAAACCAAGTTACCAAAAACATTCAGTACTTC,CASTGNQVTKNIQYF